This T cell receptor beta chain was identified during a study of OX40 agonist ivuxolimab in advanced cancers. General study points: Circulating CD4+ and CD8+ T cells showed clonal expansion by week 6 at 0.1 to 3.0 mg/kg.

This clone is judged medium-sized. Antigen specificity is unknown. Germline CDR1 is SNHLY and CDR2 is FYNNEI. CDR3 length equals 15 residues. V shed 7 bases, J shed 4 bases, and the junction held 10 bases outside the gene matches. TCRdb's table, derived via immunoSEQ multiplex PCR, lists solely in-frame clones and lacks some. The data hold roughly 33,000 clones, with around 70% observed a single time. The sequencing used CD4+ or CD8+ T cells sorted from blood, collected in a trial of the OX40 agonist ivuxolimab. The V call is TRBV2, the J call TRBJ1-5; TRBD1 aligns across 7 bases. The receptor comes from an adult with an advanced solid tumor such as melanoma, head and neck, liver or kidney cancer. This CDR3 reads CASNLQGQGNQPQHF. The DNA of the CDR3 is TGTGCCAGCAACTTACAGGGGCAAGGGAATCAGCCCCAGCATTTT.